This T cell receptor beta chain was sequenced in a study of read filtering for tumor transcriptome and immune sequencing. Whole-study results and caveats: The CD138-negative fraction was mixed bone marrow immune cells, not pure T cells. About four fifths of IR-seq clonotypes had a single read, yet these held approximately 3.5% of reads.

Germline CDR1 SNHLY, CDR2 FYNNEI. Trimming removed 8 bases from V and 0 bases from J; junction bases left unmatched: 6. The CDR3 has 14 amino acids. From roughly 390 ng of RNA, a library with molecular barcoded alpha/delta and beta/gamma adaptors was made. TCRdb analysed the reads with MiXCR anew, one entry per CDR3 protein. The repertoire has some 41,000 distinct CDR3 sequences, 12% of them found once; the top ten carry around 34%. This clonotype was detected only a few times. Its target is unknown. A much larger clone differs from this one at a single base, so this may be a read error. Material for sequencing was a population of CD138-negative cells sorted from bone marrow. This sequence originates from a donor at least 40 years old with multiple myeloma. The chain carries TRBV2 and TRBJ2-7; 8 nucleotides match TRBD1. CDR3 protein: CASPTDRGSYEQYF. The CDR3 DNA reads as TGTGCCAGCCCGACCGACAGGGGCTCCTACGAGCAGTACTTC. Looking up the rest from reference TRBV2 and TRBJ2-7 gives the full variable domain: EPEVTQTPSHQVTQMGQEVILRCVPISNHLYFYWYRQILGQKVEFLVSFYNNEISEKSEIFDDQFSVERPDGSNFTLKIRSTKLEDSAMYFCASPTDRGSYEQYFGPGTRLTVT.